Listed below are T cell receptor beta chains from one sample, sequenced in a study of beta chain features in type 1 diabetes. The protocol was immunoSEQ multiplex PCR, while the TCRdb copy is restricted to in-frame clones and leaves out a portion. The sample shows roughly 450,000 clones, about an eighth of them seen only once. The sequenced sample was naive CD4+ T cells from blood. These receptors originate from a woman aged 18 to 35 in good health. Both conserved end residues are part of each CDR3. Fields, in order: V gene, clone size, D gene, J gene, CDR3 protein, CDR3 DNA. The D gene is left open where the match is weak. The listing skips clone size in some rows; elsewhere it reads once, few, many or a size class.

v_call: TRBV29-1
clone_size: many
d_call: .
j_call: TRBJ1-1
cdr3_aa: CSGHWATEAFF
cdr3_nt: TGCAGCGGCCACTGGGCCACTGAAGCTTTCTTT

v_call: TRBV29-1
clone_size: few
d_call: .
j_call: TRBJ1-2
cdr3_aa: CSVPQLSIGYTF
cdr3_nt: TGCAGCGTTCCCCAATTATCTATTGGCTACACCTTC

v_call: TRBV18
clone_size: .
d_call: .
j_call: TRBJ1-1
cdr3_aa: CASSPTARQNTEAFF
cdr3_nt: TGTGCCAGCTCACCCACCGCCAGGCAGAACACTGAAGCTTTCTTT

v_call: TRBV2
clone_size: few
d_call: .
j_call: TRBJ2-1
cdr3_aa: CASSVSYNEQFF
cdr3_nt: TGTGCCAGCAGTGTGTCCTACAATGAGCAGTTCTTC

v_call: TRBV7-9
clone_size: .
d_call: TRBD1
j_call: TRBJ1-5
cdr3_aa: CASSLAPGTGYNQPQHF
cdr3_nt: TGTGCCAGCAGCCTCGCCCCCGGGACAGGGTACAATCAGCCCCAGCATTTT

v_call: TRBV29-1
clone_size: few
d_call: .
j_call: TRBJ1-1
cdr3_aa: CSVVRQANTEAFF
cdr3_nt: TGCAGCGTTGTGCGACAGGCGAACACTGAAGCTTTCTTT

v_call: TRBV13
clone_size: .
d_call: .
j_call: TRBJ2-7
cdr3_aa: CASSQRLGGYEQYF
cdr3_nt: TGTGCCAGCAGCCAGCGTTTGGGGGGCTACGAGCAGTACTTC

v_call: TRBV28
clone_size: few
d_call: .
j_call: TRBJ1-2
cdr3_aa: CAGRASGEAYGYTF
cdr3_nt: TGTGCCGGGCGGGCCTCGGGGGAGGCCTATGGCTACACCTTC

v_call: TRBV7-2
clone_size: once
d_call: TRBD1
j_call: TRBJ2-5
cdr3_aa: CASSPDRGETQYF
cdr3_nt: TGTGCCAGCAGCCCTGACAGGGGTGAGACCCAGTACTTC

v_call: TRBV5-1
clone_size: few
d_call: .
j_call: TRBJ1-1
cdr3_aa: CASLKTPFGEAFF
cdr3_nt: TGCGCCAGCCTCAAGACTCCCTTCGGTGAAGCTTTCTTT

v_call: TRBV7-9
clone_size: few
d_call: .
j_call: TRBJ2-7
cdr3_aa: CASSLVPLYEQYF
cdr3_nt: TGTGCCAGCAGCTTAGTGCCCCTCTACGAGCAGTACTTC

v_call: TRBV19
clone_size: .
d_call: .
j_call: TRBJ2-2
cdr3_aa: CASIPKTANTGELFF
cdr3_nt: TGTGCCAGTATTCCCAAAACAGCGAACACCGGGGAGCTGTTTTTT

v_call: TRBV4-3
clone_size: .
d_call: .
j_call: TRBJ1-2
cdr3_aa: CASSRLTEPYGYTF
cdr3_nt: TGCGCCAGCAGCCGTTTGACGGAGCCCTATGGCTACACCTTC

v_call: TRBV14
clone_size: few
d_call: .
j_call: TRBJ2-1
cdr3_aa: CASSPWDKYNEQFF
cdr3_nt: TGTGCCAGCAGCCCGTGGGACAAATACAATGAGCAGTTCTTC

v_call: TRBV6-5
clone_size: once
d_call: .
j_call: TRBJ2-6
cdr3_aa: CASRQLGANVLTF
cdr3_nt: TGTGCCAGCAGGCAACTAGGGGCCAACGTCCTGACTTTC

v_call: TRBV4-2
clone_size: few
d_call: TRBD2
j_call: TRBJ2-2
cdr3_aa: CASTQLAGTNTGELFF
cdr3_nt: TGTGCCAGCACCCAGTTAGCGGGAACGAACACCGGGGAGCTGTTTTTT

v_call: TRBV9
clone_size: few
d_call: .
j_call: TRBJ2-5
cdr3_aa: CASSLGQLFGQETQYF
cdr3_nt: TGTGCCAGCAGCCTAGGACAGCTCTTTGGCCAAGAGACCCAGTACTTC

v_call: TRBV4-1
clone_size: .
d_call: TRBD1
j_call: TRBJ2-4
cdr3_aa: CASSQVGRDRKNIQYF
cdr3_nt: TGCGCCAGCAGCCAAGTAGGCCGGGACAGAAAAAACATTCAGTACTTC

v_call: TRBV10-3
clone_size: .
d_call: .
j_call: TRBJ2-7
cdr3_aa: CAIGQSDEQYF
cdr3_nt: TGTGCCATCGGACAGTCGGACGAGCAGTACTTC

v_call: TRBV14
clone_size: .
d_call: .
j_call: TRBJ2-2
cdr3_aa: CASSQTAGELFF
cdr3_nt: TGTGCCAGCAGCCAAACCGCCGGGGAGCTGTTTTTT

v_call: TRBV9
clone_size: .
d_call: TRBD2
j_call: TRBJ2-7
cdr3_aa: CASSVASGPSYEQYF
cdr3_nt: TGTGCCAGCAGCGTAGCTAGCGGACCGTCCTACGAGCAGTACTTC

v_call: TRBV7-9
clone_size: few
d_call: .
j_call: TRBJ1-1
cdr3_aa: CASSLGGWTEAFF
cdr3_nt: TGTGCCAGCAGCTTAGGGGGATGGACTGAAGCTTTCTTT

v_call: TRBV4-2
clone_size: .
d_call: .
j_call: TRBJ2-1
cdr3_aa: CASSQDSAGTNEQFF
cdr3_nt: TGTGCCAGCAGCCAAGATAGTGCAGGGACCAATGAGCAGTTCTTC

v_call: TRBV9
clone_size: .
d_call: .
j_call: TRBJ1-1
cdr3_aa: CASSVDEGTSRAFF
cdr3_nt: TGTGCCAGCAGCGTAGATGAGGGCACTTCGCGAGCTTTCTTT

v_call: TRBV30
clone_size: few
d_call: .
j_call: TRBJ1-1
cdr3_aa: CAWSLQGRSDSNTEAFF
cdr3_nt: TGTGCCTGGAGTTTGCAGGGCCGGAGTGATTCGAACACTGAAGCTTTCTTT

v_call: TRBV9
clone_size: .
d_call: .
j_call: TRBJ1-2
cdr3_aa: CASSPTSDGYTF
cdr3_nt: TGTGCCAGCAGCCCTACCTCGGATGGCTACACCTTC

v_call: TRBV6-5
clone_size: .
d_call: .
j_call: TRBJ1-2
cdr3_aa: CASSYSGRVNYGYTF
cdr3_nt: TGTGCCAGCAGTTACTCGGGCAGGGTTAACTATGGCTACACCTTC

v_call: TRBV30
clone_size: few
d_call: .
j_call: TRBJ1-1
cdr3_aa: CAWSSQGYTEAFF
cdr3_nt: TGTGCCTGGAGTAGCCAGGGTTACACTGAAGCTTTCTTT

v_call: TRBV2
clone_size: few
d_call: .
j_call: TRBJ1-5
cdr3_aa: CASSQDRNQPQHF
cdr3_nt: TGTGCCAGCAGTCAAGACCGCAATCAGCCCCAGCATTTT

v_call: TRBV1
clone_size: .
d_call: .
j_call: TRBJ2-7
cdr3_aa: CTSSQDYRGTGWVSDEQYF
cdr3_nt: TGCACCAGCAGCCAAGATTACCGTGGGACAGGGTGGGTTTCCGACGAGCAGTACTTC

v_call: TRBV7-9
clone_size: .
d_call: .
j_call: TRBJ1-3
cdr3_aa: CASSFENIGNTIYF
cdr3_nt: TGTGCCAGCAGCTTCGAGAATATTGGAAACACCATATATTTT

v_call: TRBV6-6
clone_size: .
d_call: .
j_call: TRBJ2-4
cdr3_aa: CASSPSAGIAKNIQYF
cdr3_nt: TGTGCCAGCAGCCCGAGCGCGGGGATAGCCAAAAACATTCAGTACTTC

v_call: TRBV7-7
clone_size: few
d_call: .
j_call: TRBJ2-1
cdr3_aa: CASSSTGVNEQFF
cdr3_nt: TGTGCTAGCAGCTCGACCGGGGTCAATGAGCAGTTCTTC

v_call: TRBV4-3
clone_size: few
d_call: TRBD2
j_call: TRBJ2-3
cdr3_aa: CASSQVPPGGLNTDTQYF
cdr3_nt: TGCGCCAGCAGCCAAGTACCACCGGGAGGGCTGAACACAGATACGCAGTATTTT

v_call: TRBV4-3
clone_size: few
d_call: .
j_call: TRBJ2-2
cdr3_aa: CASSPGTPLFRELFF
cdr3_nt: TGCGCCAGCAGCCCCGGGACTCCCCTTTTCAGGGAGCTGTTTTTT

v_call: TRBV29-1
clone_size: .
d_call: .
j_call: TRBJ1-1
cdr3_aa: CSVEKGARNTEAFF
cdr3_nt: TGCAGCGTTGAAAAGGGTGCCAGGAACACTGAAGCTTTCTTT

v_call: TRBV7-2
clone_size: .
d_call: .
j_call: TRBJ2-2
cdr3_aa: CASSLSGELFF
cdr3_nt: TGTGCCAGCAGCTTATCCGGGGAGCTGTTTTTT

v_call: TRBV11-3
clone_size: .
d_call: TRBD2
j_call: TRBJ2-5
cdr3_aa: CASSRLAGRQETQYF
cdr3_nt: TGTGCCAGCAGTAGACTAGCGGGCCGACAAGAGACCCAGTACTTC

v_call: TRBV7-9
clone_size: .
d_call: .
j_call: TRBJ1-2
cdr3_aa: CASRDGTANYGYTF
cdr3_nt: TGTGCCAGCCGGGACGGTACAGCTAACTATGGCTACACCTTC

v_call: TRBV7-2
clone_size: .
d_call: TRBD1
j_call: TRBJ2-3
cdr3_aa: CASSIRDRGHTQYF
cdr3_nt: TGTGCCAGCAGCATTAGGGACAGGGGCCATACGCAGTATTTT

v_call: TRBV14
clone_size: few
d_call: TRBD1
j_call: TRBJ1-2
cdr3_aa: CASSGGTEYGYTF
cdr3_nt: TGTGCCAGCAGCGGAGGGACAGAGTATGGCTACACCTTC

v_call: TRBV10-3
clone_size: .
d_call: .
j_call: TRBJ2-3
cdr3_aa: CAISESWRDTQYF
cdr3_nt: TGTGCCATCAGTGAGTCTTGGCGAGATACGCAGTATTTT